Below are 7 T cell receptor beta chains sequenced from a single sample in a study of T cells in Graves' hyperthyroidism and ophthalmopathy. What was amplified from RNA transcripts were TCR beta CDR3 regions. First-round RT-PCR targeting the TCR CDR3 was performed with the HTBI primer set. TCRdb ran MiXCR on the multiplex PCR reads and lists one entry per CDR3 protein. This sample has roughly 93,000 distinct CDR3 sequences, with just over 50% found just once. Specimen: blood. These TCRs come from a middle-aged woman with Graves' hyperthyroidism.

This clonotype was counted ten times or more. This sequence joins TRBV20-1 and TRBJ2-5, with 7 bases matching TRBD2. V gave up 3 bases and J gave up 3 bases; unmatched junction bases: 13. CDR3 length equals 16 residues. CDR1 DFQATT and CDR2 SNEGSKA come from the germline V gene (reference sequence). CDR3 loop: CSASAPARSGKETQYF. The CDR3 DNA reads as TGCAGTGCTAGCGCCCCCGCGAGGAGCGGGAAAGAGACCCAGTACTTC.

By its share, this clonotype is medium-sized (0.01 to 0.1%). The rearrangement joins TRBV7-9 to TRBJ1-1; 7 bases are shared with TRBD1. V was clipped by 2 bases and J by 6 bases; unmatched bases: 3. The germline gives CDR1 SEHNR, CDR2 FQNEAQ (reference sequence). This CDR3 is built from 13 residues. CDR3 sequence (DNA): TGTGCCAGCAGCTTATTTACAGGGGCTGAAGCTTTCTTT. Translated: CASSLFTGAEAFF.

This chain connects TRBV5-1 to TRBJ2-3; D is tentatively TRBD1 or TRBD2 (5 bases each). Germline CDR1 is SGHRS and CDR2 is YFSETQ. The length of the CDR3 is 14 residues. V lost 4 bases to trimming and J lost 7 bases, with 16 bases between them. CDR3 sequence: CASSPGTPGNTQYF. The CDR3 DNA reads as TGCGCCAGCAGCCCCGGGACCCCCGGCAATACGCAGTATTTT.

The chain combines TRBV12-3 or TRBV12-4 with TRBJ2-7, with D tentatively TRBD1 (6 bases). This CDR3 contains 12 residues. The V and J ends lost 7 bases and 6 bases respectively, with 13 bases between them. The CDR3 DNA sequence: TGTGCCAGCACCACAGGGATGGGCGAGCAGTACTTC. This codes for CASTTGMGEQYF.

The V and J genes are TRBV7-9 and TRBJ1-5; the match to TRBD1 covers 9 bases. Trimming at V came to 5 bases and at J to 4 bases, leaving 6 bases not matched to a gene. The CDR3 length is 15 residues. Germline loops: CDR1 SEHNR, CDR2 FQNEAQ (reference sequence). The CDR3 DNA reads as TGTGCCAGCAGCCCAACCGGGACAGGGAATCAGCCCCAGCATTTT. Amino acids: CASSPTGTGNQPQHF.

This clonotype has more than one count but fewer than ten. CDR3 sequence reads: CASSPRTGAVAGANVLTF. CDR3 in DNA: TGTGCCAGCAGTCCGAGGACAGGGGCCGTGGCTGGGGCCAACGTCCTGACTTTC. V gene TRBV27 combines with J gene TRBJ2-6; 9 bases fit TRBD1. The CDR3 has 18 amino acids. V trimming: 5 bases; J trimming: 2 bases; junction bases outside the gene matches: 10. Germline CDR1 and CDR2: MNHEY and SMNVEV (reference sequence).

A few counts support this clonotype. A read error may be the cause here, since a much bigger clone is one base away. V is TRBV2 and J is TRBJ2-7; D may be TRBD1 or TRBD2 (5 bases each). This CDR3 spans 16 amino acids. Per the germline V gene, CDR1 is SNHLY and CDR2 is FYNNEI. V lost 7 bases and J 2 bases, leaving 21 bases between the germline ends. The CDR3 sequence: CASTDYRDGATYEQYF. The CDR3 DNA sequence: TGTGCCAGCACCGACTACCGGGACGGGGCTACCTACGAGCAGTACTTC.